The entry below gives a single T cell receptor (beta chain) sequence along with its context. This clonotype was picked up many times. What antigen it recognizes has not been identified. The sample holds no much larger clone one base away, and base qualities are not on file. A patient counted as having stable Graves' hyperthyroidism if no progression to ophthalmopathy occurred over 18 months of follow-up. Hyperthyroidism patients were newly diagnosed, had a disease duration of under 2 months, and were aged 18 to 65 years. Exclusion was applied to patients with uncontrolled infections, other autoimmune diseases, pregnancy or lactation. Diagnoses were based on clinical symptoms, serum thyroxine and TRAb, thyroid ultrasound and orbital computed tomography. Ficoll-Paque density gradient centrifugation was used to isolate PBMCs from approximately 10 ml of fresh peripheral blood. Total RNA was extracted using Trizol reagent, and RNA quality was assessed on an Agilent 2100 Bioanalyzer.

The data were taken from a study of T cells in Graves' hyperthyroidism and ophthalmopathy (dated by TCRdb to between 2018 and 2020). As for the study more broadly: Peripheral blood was sampled at the time of initial diagnosis, prior to any treatment. After sampling, hyperthyroidism patients received methimazole starting at 30 mg daily, and ophthalmopathy patients received high-dose intravenous methylprednisolone. Whether ophthalmopathy could be predicted prospectively was tested in an independent validation cohort made up of about 20 hyperthyroidism patients plus 17 patients who later progressed to ophthalmopathy. To identify TCR V-J signatures that set the groups apart, the researchers used a discovery cohort of roughly 100 patients, made up of fewer than 50 with Graves' ophthalmopathy and 57 with stable Graves' hyperthyroidism. In six Graves' hyperthyroidism patients, the study also compared T-cell repertoires from thyroid tissue with T-cell repertoires from blood. The 95 to 100 discovery patients were divided at random into training and test sets in a 7:3 ratio. The paper reports TCR Vbeta CDR3 sequencing of 135 peripheral blood samples: fewer than 50 ophthalmopathy, fewer than 80 hyperthyroidism and approximately 17 progressor patients. The full study reports these points: No statistical method was used to set the sample size in advance, and investigators knew the group allocation. In validation, the model predicted progression to ophthalmopathy with 55% to 71% sensitivity and 72% to 75% specificity, a median of around 6.6 months before onset. A 13 V-J signature model separated ophthalmopathy from stable hyperthyroidism, with around 88% sensitivity and 81.08% specificity in cross-validation and 80%/75% in testing. Most expanded thyroid clonotypes (frequency above 0.001) were also detected in blood, suggesting blood repertoires may reflect thyroid immune responses.

Taken from the germline V gene, the CDR1 and CDR2 loops are MDHEN and SYDVKM. The CDR3 starts with the cysteine, ends with the phenylalanine, and has 16 residues. The sequence is cut down to CDR3 DNA, 48 bases in frame from base 1. Germline trimming amounts to 3 bases on V and 4 bases on J, with 9 as the count of junction bases outside the gene matches. TCR beta CDR3 regions were amplified from RNA transcripts. A first-round RT-PCR of the TCR CDR3 used the HTBI primer set with the Qiagen OneStep RT-PCR kit. The libraries were constructed in a second round of multiplex PCR and then size-selected and purified. Sequencing of the libraries was done on an Illumina HiSeq2000 using paired-end 100 bp reads. The authors' analysis ran thus. Raw data were processed with SOAPnuke, discarding reads with adapters, uncalled bases, mean Phred below 15, or no exact constant-primer or identifier match. COPE v1.2.5 was used to merge high-quality paired reads, and clonotypes were defined as unique nucleotide sequences. Clonotypes were aligned to IMGT TRBV, TRBD and TRBJ reference segments using MiTCR v1.1. Only V-J combinations with frequency above 0.0001, covering roughly 99% of repertoires, were analysed. The TCS score was defined as F50 (clonal expansion) divided by E x V (chaos), with BLOSUM62-based TCRdist calculated between CDR3 peptides within each V-J. Welch's t-statistics and random forest reduced roughly 540 V-J features to about 12, which were used in a naive Bayes classifier (R e1071). TCRdb applied fastp at Q25 and MiXCR to the public reads, then kept only in-frame beta chains. Rows with a matching CDR3 protein are joined into one entry that keeps the most common DNA and genes. The V and J calls follow TCRdb's processing rather than the paper's. The sample yields about 560,000 distinct CDR3 sequences; about 15% were counted once. The ten largest clones represent around 7.5% of the sample.

The sample comprised blood. This receptor chain uses TRBV28 and TRBJ2-3, and 8 junctional nucleotides match TRBD2. The receptor was isolated from a woman between 25 and 40 years old with Graves' hyperthyroidism. The CDR3 region has the sequence CASSFIAGPHSDTQYF. Here is the DNA: TGTGCCAGCAGTTTTATAGCGGGACCGCATTCAGATACGCAGTATTTT. Reference TRBV28 and TRBJ2-3 genes cover what lies past the CDR3, so the full variable domain is DVKVTQSSRYLVKRTGEKVFLECVQDMDHENMFWYRQDPGLGLRLIYFSYDVKMKEKGDIPEGYSVSREKKERFSLILESASTNQTSMYLCASSFIAGPHSDTQYFGPGTRLTVL.